This record looks at one T cell receptor (beta chain) sequence and its context. TCRdb's table, derived via immunoSEQ multiplex PCR, lists solely in-frame clones and lacks some. The sample has 34,000 or so clones, approximately 79% seen once. The data are from a study of OX40 agonist ivuxolimab in advanced cancers. Germline V gene data show CDR1 as SNHLY and CDR2 as FYNNEI. V was pared by 7 bases and J by 2 bases, with 0 bases of the junction left unmatched. This CDR3 has 12 residues. The sequence came from an adult with an advanced solid tumor such as melanoma, head and neck, liver or kidney cancer. The chain links TRBV2 to TRBJ2-7; 9 bases are shared with TRBD2. This specimen consisted of CD4+ or CD8+ T cells sorted from blood, obtained in a trial of the OX40 agonist ivuxolimab. The CDR3 DNA is TGTGCCAGCACTAGCGGGGCCTACGAGCAGTACTTC. It is translated as CASTSGAYEQYF.